This T cell receptor (beta chain) was identified during a study of vaccination and CD4 T cells after COVID-19 (dated 2022 in TCRdb). Regarding the research as a whole: Convalescent patients had a positive SARS-CoV-2 result on nasal swab PCR, and of these patients, several had mild disease and one had severe disease. In the convalescent cohort there were six males and four females, among whom were two Hispanic individuals, seven Caucasians, two Asians and one multiracial person. Participants got two doses of the Pfizer-BioNTech BNT162b2 vaccine (n=8) or two doses of the Moderna mRNA-1273 vaccine (n=2). Post-COVID blood samples were collected from convalescent patients a median of about 92 days after diagnosis, with a range of roughly 30 to 161 days. Post-vaccine blood samples were obtained a median of approximately 70 days after the second vaccine dose, with a range of roughly 13 to 250 days. The cultures were stimulated with overlapping spike peptide pools from SARS-CoV-2 and from the common cold coronaviruses HCoV-NL63, HCoV-OC43 and HCoV-229E. In control cultures, a CEFX viral epitope pool was used as positive control, an HIV-1 Nef peptide pool was used as negative control, or no peptide was added. In 10 COVID-19 convalescent patients and a few infection-naive healthy vaccine recipients, the spike-specific CD4+ TCR repertoire before mRNA vaccination was compared with the repertoire after mRNA vaccination.

Including cysteine and phenylalanine, the CDR3 has 15 amino acids. Only the CDR3 DNA stays, 45 bases, in frame from base 1. V is shortened by 0 bases, J by 6 bases, and the region joining them spans 13 bases. Looking up the germline V gene yields CDR1 SGHRS and CDR2 YFSETQ. Receptor libraries were prepared by PCR. At the Johns Hopkins FTIC core, DNA from the cultured CD4+ T cells underwent TCR sequencing with the Oncomine TCR Beta short-read assay. Genomic DNA was extracted from the cultured CD4+ T cells with the QIAamp micro DNA kit. Oncomine TCR Beta libraries from cultured CD4+ T cells were pooled using unique dual indexes and sequenced on an Illumina iSeq 100. The original pipeline was this. Non-productive sequences were removed, and CDR3s that did not start with C, did not end with F or W, or were shorter than 7 amino acids were discarded. The MANAFEST web application was used to identify antigen-specific clonotypes by comparing peptide-stimulated wells against reference wells and other culture wells. To be called positive, a clone needed an FDR below 0.05, an odds ratio above 5, and a productive frequency above 0.1% in at least two of three replicate wells. A clonotype counted as cross-reactive if it showed significant expansion both in the SARS-CoV-2 spike wells and in at least one common cold coronavirus spike condition. CDR3 homology was assessed with Levenshtein distances (stringdist) and unrooted phylogenetic trees (ape) in R version 3.6.1. Starting from the raw public reads, TCRdb applied fastp trimming at Q25, assembled clones with MiXCR and retained in-frame beta chains. Each CDR3 protein appears once, grouped with its most common genes and DNA. TCRdb assigned the V and J calls; the authors' analysis was not used. The sample table records fewer than 13,000 distinct CDR3 sequences; roughly 55% of these occur just once. Of the sample, more than 20% is held by the ten largest clones.

The treatment or condition label, read with the paper, signifies: approximately nine-day PBMC culture with coronavirus spike peptide pools or control peptides (ViraFEST assay). To expand antigen-specific T cells with peptide pools and then pick out the expanded clonotypes through TCR sequencing, the study relied on the ViraFEST assay. The positive SARS-CoV-2 PCR tests of the convalescent patients were dated from March to December 2020, before the Alpha, Beta and Delta variants emerged in the United States. PBMCs were cultured at around 2 million per well in IMDM supplemented with 5% human AB serum and 9.5 to 10 IU/ml IL-2, with roughly 10 ug/ml peptide pools added. Half of the culture medium was replaced with fresh IL-2-containing medium on days 3 and 7. Once the cells had been in culture for ten to eleven days, the EasySep CD4+ T cell isolation kit was used to isolate CD4+ T cells by negative selection. PBMCs were separated from whole blood using Ficoll-Paque Plus gradient centrifugation and then either used fresh or cryopreserved at -140C. In general, triplicate wells were set up for every culture condition.

In the case of this clonotype: The specificity of this receptor is unknown. Nothing much larger sits one base from this clone, and base qualities are not available.

Overall results and qualifications from the work: Only a relatively small number of convalescent patients were included in the study, and early timepoints following natural infection were not analyzed. In convalescent patients, nearly all vaccine-specific clones (304 of 307) were found to be mono-reactive for SARS-CoV-2 spike rather than cross-reactive with common cold coronaviruses. The median number of SARS-CoV-2-reactive clonotypes rose from 21 after infection to roughly 40 after vaccination, but the change was not significant. Among convalescent patients, a median about 90% of the SARS-CoV-2-reactive clones seen after vaccination appeared only after vaccination, which suggests priming specific to the vaccine.

This receptor was identified in a human donor who had recovered from COVID-19. Sequenced: CD4+ T cells from blood, cultured in vitro. The receptor chain draws on TRBV5-1 and TRBJ2-1; the D gene may be TRBD1 or TRBD2, since each aligns over 6 bases. The DNA sequence is TGCGCCAGCAGCTTGGATGGGGGGCTGGGCAATGAGCAGTTCTTC. This codes for CASSLDGGLGNEQFF.